These 2 T cell receptor beta chains were sequenced from one sample in a study of Ad26.COV2.S vaccination and SARS-CoV-2 variants (dated by TCRdb to 2020 to 2022). Library method: the immunoSEQ multiplex PCR assay. TCRdb mirrors the immuneACCESS table, restricted to in-frame sequences. Some clones are absent from its copies; in checked studies, under half trace to an unresolved V gene, and the reason for the others is unknown. The sample includes nearly 400,000 clones, with 70% to 90% observed a single time. The ten largest clonotypes hold around 2% of the sample. The treatment or condition label for this specimen denotes: 15 to 20 received Ad26.COV2.S at low or high dose, single or two shots; several received placebo; per-sample allocation not given. For vaccine and placebo recipients, the sequenced repertoires came from samples collected on day 63 after the first injection. The source was peripheral blood, collected in a trial of Ad26.COV2.S vaccine versus placebo. Source of these receptors: a person aged 18-65 years who received the Ad26.COV2.S COVID-19 vaccine or a placebo.

The chain is built from TRBV29-1 and TRBJ2-7, with D tentatively TRBD2 (5 bases). CDR3 length: 14 amino acids. Trimming cost V 3 bases and J 0 bases, with 12 bases left between them. Germline values: CDR1 SQVTM, CDR2 ANQGSEA. This chain's CDR3 is CSVEFLGGSYEQYF. CDR3 nucleotides: TGCAGCGTTGAGTTTCTCGGAGGCTCCTACGAGCAGTACTTC.

V usage is TRBV2 and J usage is TRBJ2-7, with unresolved D. Germline V gene sequence: CDR1 SNHLY, CDR2 FYNNEI. The length of the CDR3 is 12 residues. Trimming left V 7 bases short and J 5 bases short, with 12 bases between. The CDR3 nucleotides read TGTGCCAGCAAAGAAGCGATCCACGAGCAGTACTTC. It is translated as CASKEAIHEQYF.